The 29 T cell receptor beta chains in this list originate from one sample, sequenced in a study of cytomegalovirus exposure and HLA in healthy donors. 60 Vbeta and 13 Jbeta primers were used in PCR. Data came from immunoSEQ multiplex PCR; TCRdb stores just in-frame clones and leaves some out. Seen here are about 190,000 clones, 81% observed once, and the top ten hold about 1.8%. The sample was PBMCs. The receptors shown here come from a man aged 18 to 30 in good health and CMV-seronegative.

This clone appeared once. This chain connects TRBV6-1 to TRBJ2-3, with a possible D match to TRBD2 (5 bases). CDR1 is MNHNS and CDR2 is SASEGT in the germline V gene. The CDR3 runs to 13 residues. V lost 4 bases, J lost 4 bases, and 9 bases lay in between. CDR3 amino acids: CASSAERSDTQYF. The DNA of the CDR3 is TGTGCCAGCAGTGCGGAGCGGTCAGATACGCAGTATTTT.

V usage is TRBV10-1 and J usage is TRBJ2-3, with D hard to call. Germline values: CDR1 WNHNN, CDR2 SYGVQD (reference sequence). CDR3 length: 17 amino acids. Trimming pared 7 bases from V and 5 bases from J, leaving 25 bases between. The chain's CDR3 is CASTKASLGAVRDTQYF. DNA for the CDR3: TGCGCCAGCACCAAAGCCAGCCTAGGAGCTGTGAGAGATACGCAGTATTTT.

The rearrangement joins TRBV29-1 to TRBJ2-7; 7 positions match TRBD1. Trimming cost V 6 bases and J 5 bases; bases outside gene matches: 10. The CDR3 spans 13 residues. In germline, CDR1 is SQVTM, CDR2 ANQGSEA. The chain's CDR3 is CSVQTGSRDEQYF. CDR3 in DNA: TGCAGCGTGCAGACAGGGTCGAGGGACGAGCAGTACTTC.

The chain joins TRBV11-2 to TRBJ2-2; 7 nucleotides agree with TRBD1. Per the germline V gene, CDR1 is SGHAT and CDR2 is FQNNGV. The CDR3 loop spans 15 amino acids. V trimming: 5 bases; J trimming: 3 bases; junction bases outside the gene matches: 6. CDR3 sequence: CASSLGQAHTGELFF. The CDR3, as DNA: TGTGCCAGCAGCCTAGGACAGGCGCACACCGGGGAGCTGTTTTTT. Complete variable domain (other parts from reference TRBV11-2 and TRBJ2-2): EAGVAQSPRYKIIEKRQSVAFWCNPISGHATLYWYQQILGQGPKLLIQFQNNGVVDDSQLPKDRFSAERLKGVDSTLKIQPAKLEDSAVYLCASSLGQAHTGELFFGEGSRLTVL.

DNA for the CDR3: TGCGCCAGCAGCCAAGATCGTCCTTTACCCCAGGGCTCTGGAAACACCATATATTTT. Its translation is CASSQDRPLPQGSGNTIYF. The chain has TRBV4-3 and TRBJ1-3; D is perhaps TRBD1 (5 bases). This CDR3 comprises 19 residues. Germline CDR1 LGHNA, CDR2 YSLEER. Trimming cost V 0 bases and J 0 bases, with 18 bases left between them.

The rearrangement links TRBV10-1 to TRBJ1-1; the D is unclear. V was shortened by 4 bases and J by 2 bases, with 8 bases between the two germline ends. CDR1 and CDR2 from the germline V gene are WNHNN and SYGVQD (reference sequence). This CDR3 is 13 amino acids long. As DNA, the CDR3 is TGCGCCAGCAGTGCACAGTTAAACACTGAAGCTTTCTTT. This translates into CASSAQLNTEAFF.

The chain employs TRBV28 and TRBJ2-1; 7 nucleotides line up with TRBD2. With 5 bases clipped from V and 10 bases from J, the junction kept 20 bases outside the gene matches. Germline V gene lookup returns CDR1 MDHEN and CDR2 SYDVKM. The CDR3 is 17 residues long. The CDR3 loop reads CASSLEGREVPWGEQFF. The CDR3 region has the DNA TGTGCCAGCAGTCTAGAGGGCCGGGAGGTCCCGTGGGGGGAGCAGTTCTTC.

The CDR3 here is CASSQVTSGVAYEQYF. In nucleotides, the CDR3 is TGTGCCAGCAGCCAAGTGACCAGCGGGGTTGCCTACGAGCAGTACTTC. This sequence joins TRBV4-2 and TRBJ2-7, with 7 bases aligning to TRBD2. The V gene's germline CDR1 is LGHNA and CDR2 YNFKEQ. The CDR3 runs to 16 residues. Trimming took 1 base from V and 2 from J; bases not matched to a gene: 8.

J is TRBJ2-3 and V is TRBV7-9; 7 bases match TRBD2. This CDR3 is built from 15 residues. CDR1 and CDR2 (germline): SEHNR, FQNEAQ (reference sequence). J gave up 4 bases and V 1 base, and 5 bases lay outside the gene matches. The CDR3 bases are TGTGCCAGCAGCTTAGTCCGGGGGGTCGCAGATACGCAGTATTTT. Its translation: CASSLVRGVADTQYF.

This rearrangement joins TRBV5-1 to TRBJ2-7, with 7 bases fitting TRBD1. V shed 0 bases and J 2 bases; nucleotides not matched to a gene: 8. CDR3 length equals 16 residues. CDR1 SGHRS and CDR2 YFSETQ come from the germline V gene. This CDR3 is CASSLAEQGPPYEQYF. CDR3 DNA: TGCGCCAGCAGCTTGGCGGAACAGGGGCCTCCCTACGAGCAGTACTTC. Drawing the rest from reference TRBV5-1 and TRBJ2-7, the complete variable domain is KAGVTQTPRYLIKTRGQQVTLSCSPISGHRSVSWYQQTPGQGLQFLFEYFSETQRNKGNFPGRFSGRQFSNSRSEMNVSTLELGDSALYLCASSLAEQGPPYEQYFGPGTRLTVT.

As regards this clone: Mismatch with germline at one junction end may stem from a read error. The rearrangement uses TRBV7-9 and TRBJ2-7; 10 bases are a match to TRBD1. The CDR3 is 15 residues long. From germline, CDR1 is SEHNR and CDR2 FQNEAQ (reference sequence). CDR3 amino acids: CSSSLAGTGAGEQYF. DNA of the CDR3: TGTTCCAGCAGCTTAGCGGGGACAGGGGCAGGCGAGCAGTACTTC.

V is TRBV5-1 and J is TRBJ2-7, with 9 bases aligning to TRBD1. V gave up 1 base and J gave up 6 bases; unmatched junction bases: 5. The CDR3 totals 14 residues. The germline gives CDR1 SGHRS, CDR2 YFSETQ. The CDR3 DNA reads TGCGCCAGCAGCTTGAGTGACAGGGGGTTCGAGCAGTACTTC. The encoded protein is CASSLSDRGFEQYF.

This sequence joins TRBV29-1 and TRBJ2-5, with D possibly being TRBD1 (6 bases). With 7 bases removed from V and 4 bases from J, the gap between germline ends came to 22 bases. CDR3 length equals 15 residues. CDR1 SQVTM and CDR2 ANQGSEA come from the germline V gene. The CDR3 region has the DNA TGCAGCGGATCAGGGGTAGGGTTCGGGGTAGAGACCCAGTACTTC. Translated: CSGSGVGFGVETQYF.

The chain is built from TRBV28 and TRBJ2-7; possibly TRBD1 for D (5 bases). The CDR3 is made up of 18 amino acids. Germline-derived CDR1 and CDR2 are MDHEN and SYDVKM. V lost 2 bases and J lost 6, with 26 bases in between. CDR3 sequence (DNA): TGTGCCAGCAGTTTAAGTGGTGGTGCAGCAGGGTACAGGCTCGAGCAGTACTTC. Translation: CASSLSGGAAGYRLEQYF.

The rearrangement joins TRBV7-9 to TRBJ1-2; D unresolved. V was cut by 5 bases and J by 5 bases, with 12 bases left in between. The germline V gene has CDR1 SEHNR and CDR2 FQNEAQ (reference sequence). The CDR3 length is 13 residues. The chain's CDR3 is CASSKPTGYGYTF. The CDR3 bases are TGTGCCAGCAGCAAACCGACGGGGTATGGCTACACCTTC.

Regarding this clone: Other DNA sequences within the sample encode an identical CDR3. The genes are TRBV9 and TRBJ2-3; 13 bases agree with TRBD2. The ends lost 0 bases at V and 3 bases at J; junction bases unmatched: 1. CDR1 and CDR2 from the germline V gene are SGDLS and YYNGEE. This CDR3 has 16 residues. The CDR3 loop is CASSVGTSGSTDTQYF. CDR3 coding DNA: TGTGCCAGCAGCGTAGGGACTAGCGGGAGTACAGATACGCAGTATTTT.

V usage is TRBV5-1 and J usage is TRBJ2-6; D not certain. The length of the CDR3 is 15 residues. The V end lost 4 bases, the J end lost 4 bases, and 12 bases lay between the germline ends. Germline CDR1 reads SGHRS; CDR2 reads YFSETQ. For the CDR3, the DNA is TGCGCCAGCAGCCACCGGGTTACCGGGGCCAACGTCCTGACTTTC. It yields the protein CASSHRVTGANVLTF.

J is TRBJ2-7 and V is TRBV7-2; 8 bases agree with TRBD1. CDR1 and CDR2 (germline): SGHTA, FQGNSA. The CDR3 has 15 residues. The V segment lost 5 bases and the J segment 3 bases; nucleotides outside the gene matches: 9. The CDR3 is CASSIKRTGNYEQYF. The CDR3 DNA sequence: TGTGCCAGCAGCATTAAGAGGACAGGGAACTACGAGCAGTACTTC.

This clone was detected once. V gene TRBV18 combines with J gene TRBJ1-3, with D possibly TRBD1 on 6 matching bases. The ends were cut back, 4 bases at V and 2 bases at J, with 12 bases in the middle. This CDR3 is built from 15 residues. The V gene's germline CDR1 is KGHSH and CDR2 LQKENI. This CDR3 is CASSLDHRAGNTIYF. For the CDR3, the DNA is TGTGCCAGCTCACTCGATCACAGGGCTGGAAACACCATATATTTT. Full variable domain (missing parts from reference TRBV18 and TRBJ1-3): NAGVMQNPRHLVRRRGQEARLRCSPMKGHSHVYWYRQLPEEGLKFMVYLQKENIIDESGMPKERFSAEFPKEGPSILRIQQVVRGDSAAYFCASSLDHRAGNTIYFGEGSWLTVV.

There are a few counts of this clone. This chain joins TRBV6-5 and TRBJ2-7, with D possibly matching TRBD1 (5 bases). This CDR3 comprises 15 residues. Germline V gene sequence: CDR1 MNHEY, CDR2 SVGAGI. V lost 6 bases to trimming and J lost 2 bases, with 17 bases between them. In DNA form, the CDR3 reads TGTGCCAGCAGGAACTCCCCGACAGCTACCTACGAGCAGTACTTC. It encodes CASRNSPTATYEQYF.

This chain connects TRBV7-2 to TRBJ2-7; weak D call: TRBD2 (5 bases). Germline loops: CDR1 SGHTA, CDR2 FQGNSA. V lost 4 bases and J 3 bases, leaving 10 bases between the germline ends. The CDR3 runs 13 residues. CDR3 residues: CASSSGVLYEQYF. The CDR3 region has the DNA TGTGCCAGCAGCTCCGGGGTCCTCTACGAGCAGTACTTC. The full variable domain, in which reference TRBV7-2 and TRBJ2-7 provide the parts outside the CDR3, is GAGVSQSPSNKVTEKGKDVELRCDPISGHTALYWYRQSLGQGLEFLIYFQGNSAPDKSGLPSDRFSAERTGGSVSTLTIQRTQQEDSAVYLCASSSGVLYEQYFGPGTRLTVT.

The chain recombines TRBV10-2 with TRBJ1-5; a weak D match, TRBD1 (6 bases). The V and J ends lost 3 bases and 0 bases respectively, with 12 bases between them. From germline, CDR1 is WSHSY and CDR2 SAAADI. The CDR3 runs to 16 residues. The CDR3 protein is CASSERAGDSNQPQHF. The CDR3 DNA follows: TGCGCCAGCAGTGAAAGGGCAGGGGATAGCAATCAGCCCCAGCATTTT.

The chain carries TRBV4-1 and TRBJ2-7, with 8 bases lining up with TRBD2. Germline loops: CDR1 MGHRA, CDR2 YSYEKL. This CDR3 is 14 amino acids long. Germline trimming cut 3 bases from V and 2 bases from J; bases unmatched to any gene: 3. The CDR3: CASSQPGLAYEQYF. CDR3 in DNA: TGCGCCAGCAGCCAGCCGGGACTAGCCTACGAGCAGTACTTC.

V and J are TRBV9 and TRBJ2-2; unclear D gene. V was clipped by 1 base and J by 4 bases, with 11 bases between them. There are 15 residues in the CDR3. CDR1 is SGDLS and CDR2 is YYNGEE in the germline V gene. The CDR3 bases are TGTGCCAGCAGCGTAACAGACCGATCCACCGGGGAGCTGTTTTTT. It is translated as CASSVTDRSTGELFF.

The chain recombines TRBV7-8 with TRBJ2-5; D is uncertain. V was clipped by 0 bases and J by 2 bases, with 10 bases between them. This CDR3 has 15 residues. Germline V gene lookup returns CDR1 SGHVS and CDR2 FQNEAQ. The chain's CDR3 is CASSLAWAEQETQYF. CDR3 sequence (DNA): TGTGCCAGCAGCTTAGCCTGGGCAGAACAAGAGACCCAGTACTTC.

The chain links TRBV6-5 to TRBJ1-2; D not certain. CDR1 and CDR2 (germline): MNHEY, SVGAGI. With 6 bases removed from V and 4 bases from J, the gap between germline ends came to 12 bases. CDR3 size: 13 residues. The CDR3 sequence is CASRRQNPYGYTF. DNA of the CDR3: TGTGCCAGCAGGAGACAAAACCCCTATGGCTACACCTTC.

V is TRBV4-3 and J is TRBJ1-3, with a tentative D call TRBD1 (5 bases). Germline assignment: CDR1 LGHNA and CDR2 YSLEER. V lost 1 base and J lost 2, with 9 bases in between. The CDR3 has 15 residues. The CDR3 sequence: CASSQASGAGNTIYF. The DNA for the CDR3 is TGCGCCAGCAGCCAAGCCTCGGGGGCTGGAAACACCATATATTTT.

V usage is TRBV6-5 and J usage is TRBJ1-5, with unresolved D. The CDR3 length is 13 residues. Germline CDR1 and CDR2: MNHEY and SVGAGI. V gave up 6 bases and J gave up 4 bases, with 10 bases separating them. This CDR3 is CASSQRLNQPQHF. The CDR3 nucleotides are TGTGCCAGCAGCCAGCGACTTAATCAGCCCCAGCATTTT.

This clone has only a few counts. The chain carries TRBV7-8 and TRBJ1-3, with D tentatively TRBD1 (5 bases). Germline V gene data show CDR1 as SGHVS and CDR2 as FQNEAQ. The CDR3 runs 16 residues. The V end lost 3 bases, the J end lost 3 bases, and 15 bases lay between the germline ends. The CDR3 loop is CASSFVRVDFGNTIYF. The DNA of the CDR3 is TGTGCCAGCAGCTTCGTCAGGGTAGATTTTGGAAACACCATATATTTT. Together with reference TRBV7-8 and TRBJ1-3, the CDR3 gives the full variable domain: GAGVSQSPRYKVAKRGQDVALRCDPISGHVSLFWYQQALGQGPEFLTYFQNEAQLDKSGLPSDRFFAERPEGSVSTLKIQRTQQEDSAVYLCASSFVRVDFGNTIYFGEGSWLTVV.